This T cell receptor beta chain emerged from a study of Ad26.COV2.S vaccination and SARS-CoV-2 variants. Study-wide context: Of the COV1001 trial arms, the Ad26.COV2.S arm included the donor.

Overall study results and limits: Recipients of either vaccine or placebo displayed similar breadth of non-spike TCRs. Vaccine recipients had higher spike-specific TCR breadth than placebo recipients.

The treatment is: roughly 19 received Ad26.COV2.S at low or high dose, single or two shots; about five received placebo; per-sample allocation not given. Sampling occurred on day 63 after the first vaccine or placebo injection. Donation was by an adult aged 18-55 years who was in Boston. Measured with immunoSEQ multiplex PCR; TCRdb has only the in-frame clones, and not every one. The table records about 220,000 clones, approximately 90% of them present only once. The germline gives CDR1 PRHDT, CDR2 FYEKMQ (reference sequence). CDR3 length equals 13 residues. The V and J ends lost 5 bases and 4 bases, in that order; junction bases with no gene match: 2. To note about this clone: Its antigen is still unknown.

V and J are TRBV13 and TRBJ1-1; 9 nucleotides agree with TRBD1. The material sequenced was peripheral blood, taken in a trial of Ad26.COV2.S vaccine versus placebo. This receptor was taken from a person between 18 and 59 years old who received the Ad26.COV2.S COVID-19 vaccine or a placebo. CDR3 in DNA: TGTGCCAGCAGCACAGGGGGCATCACTGAAGCTTTCTTT. Protein sequence: CASSTGGITEAFF. The whole variable domain, remainder taken from reference TRBV13 and TRBJ1-1, is AAGVIQSPRHLIKEKRETATLKCYPIPRHDTVYWYQQGPGQDPQFLISFYEKMQSDKGSIPDRFSAQQFSDYHSELNMSSLELGDSALYFCASSTGGITEAFFGQGTRLTVV.